This T cell receptor (beta chain) derives from a study of PD-L1 blockade in urothelial cancer. As to time point: peripheral blood 6 weeks after treatment start. V was clipped by 4 bases and J by 1 base, with 11 bases between them. The CDR3 totals 14 residues. Germline loops: CDR1 SGHTS, CDR2 YDEGEE. This clone was recorded once. Data came from immunoSEQ multiplex PCR; TCRdb stores just in-frame clones and leaves some out. Here the sample spans some 22,000 clones, around nine tenths being singletons. The sample in question was PBMCs, obtained around atezolizumab (anti-PD-L1) treatment. The chain carries TRBV5-8 and TRBJ2-5; D possibly corresponds to TRBD1 (6 bases). The sequence was obtained from a woman in her sixties or seventies with urothelial cancer. DNA for the CDR3: TGTGCCAGCAGCCAGGGACACCGCCAAGAGACCCAGTACTTC. Translated: CASSQGHRQETQYF.